The sample holds many counts of the clone carrying this TCR beta chain. Its antigen is undetermined. The related graft donor's blood sample was taken on the day of bone marrow donation. The data were obtained in a study of T cells after posttransplantation cyclophosphamide. Study-wide points: Donor CD8+ memory clones often dominated recipient blood repertoires at later times. TRB overlap between skin or GI tissue T cells and blood was limited.

Per germline, CDR1 MNHEY and CDR2 SVGEGT. Unmatched junction bases numbered 14, after V lost 7 bases and J lost 7 bases. The CDR3 consists of 17 residues. Method: immunoSEQ multiplex PCR; TCRdb's copy keeps in-frame clones and lacks some. Sampling found tens of thousands of clones, none seen once. This receptor was obtained from a woman between 50 and 59 years old in good health and a related stem cell transplant donor. The chain has TRBV6-2 or TRBV6-3 and TRBJ2-5, with TRBD2 matching over 14 bases. The sequenced material came from PBMCs. The CDR3 bases are TGTGCCAGCACTACGGCCGTGACCGGGACTAGCGGGGGGACCCAGTACTTC. This encodes CASTTAVTGTSGGTQYF.